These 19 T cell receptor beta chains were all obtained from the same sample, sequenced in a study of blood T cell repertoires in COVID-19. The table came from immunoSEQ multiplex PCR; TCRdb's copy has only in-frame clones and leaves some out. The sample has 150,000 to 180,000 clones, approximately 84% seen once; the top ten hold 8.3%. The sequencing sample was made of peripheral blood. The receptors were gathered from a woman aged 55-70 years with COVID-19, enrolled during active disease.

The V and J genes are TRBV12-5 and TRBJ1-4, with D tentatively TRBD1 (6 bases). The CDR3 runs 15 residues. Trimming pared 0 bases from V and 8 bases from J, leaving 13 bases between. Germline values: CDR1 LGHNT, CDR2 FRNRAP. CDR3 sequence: CASGLVIQGYEKLFF. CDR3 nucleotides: TGTGCTAGTGGTTTGGTAATACAGGGCTACGAAAAACTGTTTTTT.

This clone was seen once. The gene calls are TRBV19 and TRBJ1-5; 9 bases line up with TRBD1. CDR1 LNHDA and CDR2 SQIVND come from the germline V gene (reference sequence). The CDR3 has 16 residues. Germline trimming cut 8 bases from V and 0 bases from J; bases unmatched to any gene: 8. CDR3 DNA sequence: TGTGCCAGTCACATGGGACAGGGCTATAGCAATCAGCCCCAGCATTTT. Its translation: CASHMGQGYSNQPQHF.

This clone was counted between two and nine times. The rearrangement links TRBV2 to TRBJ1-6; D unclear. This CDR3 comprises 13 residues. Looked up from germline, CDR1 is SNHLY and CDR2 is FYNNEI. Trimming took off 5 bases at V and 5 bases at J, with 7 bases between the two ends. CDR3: CASSWADNSPLHF. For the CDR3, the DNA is TGTGCCAGCAGTTGGGCAGATAATTCACCCCTCCACTTT.

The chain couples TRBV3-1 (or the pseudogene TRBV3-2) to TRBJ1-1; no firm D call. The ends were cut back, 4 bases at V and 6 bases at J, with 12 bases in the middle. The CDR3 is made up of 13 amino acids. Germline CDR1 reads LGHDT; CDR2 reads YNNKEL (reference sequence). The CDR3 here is CASSPRRAAEAFF. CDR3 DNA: TGTGCCAGCAGCCCTAGGAGGGCGGCTGAAGCTTTCTTT.

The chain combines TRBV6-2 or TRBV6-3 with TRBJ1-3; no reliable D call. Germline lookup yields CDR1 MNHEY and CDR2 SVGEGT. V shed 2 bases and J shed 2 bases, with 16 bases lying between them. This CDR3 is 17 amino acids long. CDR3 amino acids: CASSYAPHLLAGNTIYF. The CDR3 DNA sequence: TGTGCCAGCAGTTACGCCCCACATCTTTTGGCTGGAAACACCATATATTTT.

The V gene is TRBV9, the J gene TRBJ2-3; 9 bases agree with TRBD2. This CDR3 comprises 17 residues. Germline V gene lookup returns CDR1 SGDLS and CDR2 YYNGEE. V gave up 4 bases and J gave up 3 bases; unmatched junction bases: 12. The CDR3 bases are TGTGCCAGCAGCCACCGGAAAGCGGGAGGAGGGACAGATACGCAGTATTTT. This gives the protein CASSHRKAGGGTDTQYF.

DNA of the CDR3: TGTGCCAGCAGAACGGACAGTGGTCCGACTGGCTACACCTTC. Its protein product is CASRTDSGPTGYTF. The V call is TRBV2, the J call TRBJ1-2; the D gene is possibly TRBD1 (6 bases). Germline V lookup: CDR1 SNHLY, CDR2 FYNNEI. With 6 bases removed from V and 7 bases from J, the gap between germline ends came to 18 bases. This CDR3 has 14 amino acids. Drawing the rest from reference TRBV2 and TRBJ1-2, the complete variable domain is EPEVTQTPSHQVTQMGQEVILRCVPISNHLYFYWYRQILGQKVEFLVSFYNNEISEKSEIFDDQFSVERPDGSNFTLKIRSTKLEDSAMYFCASRTDSGPTGYTFGSGTRLTVV.

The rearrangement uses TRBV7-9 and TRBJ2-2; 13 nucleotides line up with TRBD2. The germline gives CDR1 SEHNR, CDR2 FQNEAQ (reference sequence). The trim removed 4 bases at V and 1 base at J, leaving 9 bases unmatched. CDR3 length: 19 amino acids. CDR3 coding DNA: TGTGCCAGCAGCTCAAATCGACTAGCGGGGGGCAAGAACACCGGGGAGCTGTTTTTT. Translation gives CASSSNRLAGGKNTGELFF.

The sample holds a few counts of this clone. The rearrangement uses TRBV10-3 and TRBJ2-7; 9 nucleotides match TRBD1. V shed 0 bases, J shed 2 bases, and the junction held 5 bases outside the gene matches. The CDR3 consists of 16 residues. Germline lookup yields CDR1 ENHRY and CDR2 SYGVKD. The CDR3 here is CAISESGGQGPYEQYF. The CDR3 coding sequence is TGTGCCATCAGTGAGTCGGGGGGACAGGGCCCCTACGAGCAGTACTTC.

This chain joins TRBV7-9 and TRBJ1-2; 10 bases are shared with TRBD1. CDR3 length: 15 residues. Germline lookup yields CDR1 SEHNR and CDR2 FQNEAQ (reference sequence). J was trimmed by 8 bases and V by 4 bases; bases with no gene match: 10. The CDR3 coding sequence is TGTGCCAGCAGCTCCCTTTCCGGGACAGGGGAGGGCTACACCTTC. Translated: CASSSLSGTGEGYTF.

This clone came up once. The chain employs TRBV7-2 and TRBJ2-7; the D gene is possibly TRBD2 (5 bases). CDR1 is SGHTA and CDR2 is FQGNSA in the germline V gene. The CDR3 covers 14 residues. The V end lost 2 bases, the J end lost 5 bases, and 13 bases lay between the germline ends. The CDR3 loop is CASSLTGVPNEQYF. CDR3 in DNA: TGTGCCAGCAGCTTAACCGGGGTCCCCAACGAGCAGTACTTC. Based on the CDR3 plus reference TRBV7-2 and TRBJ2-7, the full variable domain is GAGVSQSPSNKVTEKGKDVELRCDPISGHTALYWYRQSLGQGLEFLIYFQGNSAPDKSGLPSDRFSAERTGGSVSTLTIQRTQQEDSAVYLCASSLTGVPNEQYFGPGTRLTVT.

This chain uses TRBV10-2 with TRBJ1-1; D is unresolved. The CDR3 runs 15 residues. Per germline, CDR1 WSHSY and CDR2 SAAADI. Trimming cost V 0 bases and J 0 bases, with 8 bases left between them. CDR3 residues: CASSESGQLNTEAFF. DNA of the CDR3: TGCGCCAGCAGTGAGTCTGGCCAGTTGAACACTGAAGCTTTCTTT.

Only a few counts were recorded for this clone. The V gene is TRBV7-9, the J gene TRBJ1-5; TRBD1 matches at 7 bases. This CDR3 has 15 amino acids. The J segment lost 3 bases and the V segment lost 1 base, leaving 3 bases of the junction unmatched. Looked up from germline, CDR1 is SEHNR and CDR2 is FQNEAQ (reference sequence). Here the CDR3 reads CASSLGDSYNQPQHF. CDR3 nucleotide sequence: TGTGCCAGCAGCTTAGGGGACAGCTACAATCAGCCCCAGCATTTT.

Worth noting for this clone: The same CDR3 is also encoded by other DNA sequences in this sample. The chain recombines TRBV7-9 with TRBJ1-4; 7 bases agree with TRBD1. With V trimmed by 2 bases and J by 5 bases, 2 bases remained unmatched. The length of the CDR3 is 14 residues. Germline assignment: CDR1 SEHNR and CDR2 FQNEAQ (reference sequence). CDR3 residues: CASSLLQGNEKLFF. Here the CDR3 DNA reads TGTGCCAGCAGCTTATTACAGGGGAATGAAAAACTGTTTTTT.

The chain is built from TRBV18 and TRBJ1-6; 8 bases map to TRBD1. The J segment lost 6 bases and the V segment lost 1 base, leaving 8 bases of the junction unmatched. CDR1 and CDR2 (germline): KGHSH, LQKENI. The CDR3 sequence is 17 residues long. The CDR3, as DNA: TGTGCCAGCTCACCACAGAGAGCAGGGGGCTTTAATTCACCCCTCCACTTT. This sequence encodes CASSPQRAGGFNSPLHF.

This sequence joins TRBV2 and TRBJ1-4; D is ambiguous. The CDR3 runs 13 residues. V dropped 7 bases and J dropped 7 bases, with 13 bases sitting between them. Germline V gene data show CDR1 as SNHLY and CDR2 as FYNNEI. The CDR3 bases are TGTGCCAGCAATGGCTTGGAGGGTGAAAAACTGTTTTTT. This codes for CASNGLEGEKLFF. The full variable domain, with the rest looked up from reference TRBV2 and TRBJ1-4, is EPEVTQTPSHQVTQMGQEVILRCVPISNHLYFYWYRQILGQKVEFLVSFYNNEISEKSEIFDDQFSVERPDGSNFTLKIRSTKLEDSAMYFCASNGLEGEKLFFGSGTQLSVL.

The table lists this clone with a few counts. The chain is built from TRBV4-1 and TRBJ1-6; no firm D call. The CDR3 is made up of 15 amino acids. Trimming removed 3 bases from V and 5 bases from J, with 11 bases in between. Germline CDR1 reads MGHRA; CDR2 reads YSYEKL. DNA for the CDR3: TGCGCCAGCAGCCAGCCAAGAGAGGATAATTCACCCCTCCACTTT. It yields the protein CASSQPREDNSPLHF.

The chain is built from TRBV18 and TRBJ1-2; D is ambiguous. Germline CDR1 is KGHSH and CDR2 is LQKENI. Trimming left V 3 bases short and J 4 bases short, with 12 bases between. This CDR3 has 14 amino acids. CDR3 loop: CASSPNYLVYGYTF. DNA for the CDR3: TGTGCCAGCTCACCTAACTATCTAGTCTATGGCTACACCTTC.

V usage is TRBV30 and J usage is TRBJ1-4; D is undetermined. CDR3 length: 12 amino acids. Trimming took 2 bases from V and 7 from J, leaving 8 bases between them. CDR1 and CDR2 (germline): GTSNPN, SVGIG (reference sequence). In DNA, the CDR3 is TGTGCCTGGAGTTATAGTGTTGAAAAACTGTTTTTT. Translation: CAWSYSVEKLFF.